The rows below give T cell receptor beta chains drawn from one sample of a study of blood T cell repertoires in COVID-19. Sequencing was performed with immunoSEQ multiplex PCR; in TCRdb, only in-frame clones are kept and a portion is missing. The sample carries under 200,000 clones, roughly 83% recorded once. Material for sequencing was peripheral blood. The receptors shown here come from a woman of 80 years or more with active or convalescent COVID-19. The CDR3 runs from the conserved cysteine through the conserved F or W. Each record gives: clone size, D gene, J gene, V gene, CDR3 DNA, CDR3 protein. A D gene is named only where the DNA matches it firmly. Size is stated for part of the rows, as once, few or many counts, or as a class when the clone is expanded.

-	TRBD1	TRBJ2-1	TRBV11-3	TGTGCCAGCAGCTTCCTGACAGGGGCCTACAATGAGCAGTTCTTC	CASSFLTGAYNEQFF
-	-	TRBJ1-6	TRBV7-6	TGTGCCAGCGCCGCGGTAGCGAACTCCTATAATTCACCCCTCCACTTT	CASAAVANSYNSPLHF
-	-	TRBJ1-6	TRBV7-2	TGTGCCAGCAGCTTAGGTCTATCGTCACCCCTCCACTTT	CASSLGLSSPLHF
-	-	TRBJ1-2	TRBV27	TGTGCCAGCAGTTTATCCCCGACAGGACCTTATGGCTACACCTTC	CASSLSPTGPYGYTF
-	-	TRBJ2-7	TRBV6-6	TGTGCCAGCAGCCCCGGGCGGGGGCGTAACCGGGACGAGCAGTACTTC	CASSPGRGRNRDEQYF
-	TRBD2	TRBJ2-1	TRBV19	TGTGCCAGTAGTACCAGACTAGCGGGGGGCTCAGGGAGCTCCTACAATGAGCAGTTCTTC	CASSTRLAGGSGSSYNEQFF
-	TRBD2	TRBJ2-7	TRBV10-2	TGCGCCAGCAGTGGACGGGGGGAGGTCTCCTACGAGCAGTACTTC	CASSGRGEVSYEQYF
once	TRBD1	TRBJ1-5	TRBV7-2	TGTGCCAGCAGCTTAGGGGACAGTTGGTATAGCAATCAGCCCCAGCATTTT	CASSLGDSWYSNQPQHF
-	-	TRBJ1-1	TRBV19	TGTGCCAGTAGTATGGGAGAACGGCTTGAAGCTTTCTTT	CASSMGERLEAFF
-	TRBD1	TRBJ1-6	TRBV27	TGTGCCAGCACCTTAGGGACAGTTCTAAATTCACCCCTCCACTTT	CASTLGTVLNSPLHF
-	-	TRBJ1-5	TRBV7-9	TGTGCCAGCAGCTCGGGGGGGCCCCAGCATTTT	CASSSGGPQHF
-	TRBD1	TRBJ1-5	TRBV18	TGTGCCAGCTCACCCGCGACAGGGGGCAATCAGCCCCAGCATTTT	CASSPATGGNQPQHF
-	-	TRBJ1-2	TRBV4-1	TGCGCCAGCAGCCAAGCCCTACTACCAGGGAACGGCTACACCTTC	CASSQALLPGNGYTF
-	TRBD1	TRBJ1-3	TRBV10-3	TGTGCCGTCACCGGGACAGAAGGAAACACCATATATTTT	CAVTGTEGNTIYF
-	-	TRBJ2-7	TRBV6-5	TGTGCCAGCAGTTACCTGGCGGATCCCTCCCACGAGCAGTACTTC	CASSYLADPSHEQYF